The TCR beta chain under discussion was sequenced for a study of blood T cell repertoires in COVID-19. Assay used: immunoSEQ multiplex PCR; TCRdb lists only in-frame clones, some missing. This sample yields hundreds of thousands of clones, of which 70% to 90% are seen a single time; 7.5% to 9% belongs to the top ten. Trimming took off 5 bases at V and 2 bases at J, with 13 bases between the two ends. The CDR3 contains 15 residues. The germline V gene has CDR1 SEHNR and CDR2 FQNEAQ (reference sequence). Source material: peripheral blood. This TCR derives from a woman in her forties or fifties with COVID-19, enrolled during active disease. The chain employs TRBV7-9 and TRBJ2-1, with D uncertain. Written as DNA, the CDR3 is TGTGCCAGCAGCCTCGGTAGCCTAACCTACAATGAGCAGTTCTTC. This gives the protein CASSLGSLTYNEQFF.